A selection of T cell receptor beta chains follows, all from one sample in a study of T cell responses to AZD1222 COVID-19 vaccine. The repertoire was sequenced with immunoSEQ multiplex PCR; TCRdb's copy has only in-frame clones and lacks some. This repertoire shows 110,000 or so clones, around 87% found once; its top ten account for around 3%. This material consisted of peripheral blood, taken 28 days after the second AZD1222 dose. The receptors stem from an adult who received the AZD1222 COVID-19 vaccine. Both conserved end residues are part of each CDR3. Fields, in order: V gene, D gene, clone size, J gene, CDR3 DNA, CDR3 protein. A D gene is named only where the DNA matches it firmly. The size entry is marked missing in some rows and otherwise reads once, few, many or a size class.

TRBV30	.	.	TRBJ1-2	TGTGCCTGGAGTGTACGTGGCGGCAGTGACACCTTC	CAWSVRGGSDTF
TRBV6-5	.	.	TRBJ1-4	TGTGCCAGCACCGAGTCCTATAGAGGTGAAAAACTGTTTTTT	CASTESYRGEKLFF
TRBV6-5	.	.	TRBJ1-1	TGTGCCAGCAGCCAGGGTAACACTGAAGCTTTCTTT	CASSQGNTEAFF
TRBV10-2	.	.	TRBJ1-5	TGCGCCAGCAGGGCAGGGGATCAGCCCCAGCATTTT	CASRAGDQPQHF
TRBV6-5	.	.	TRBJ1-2	TGTGCCAGCAAACCACAGGGAAACTATGGCTACACCTTC	CASKPQGNYGYTF
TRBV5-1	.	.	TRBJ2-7	TGCGCCAGCAGCTATGGAGGATTACCGGGACACTCGGGGAGATCCTACGAGCAGTACTTC	CASSYGGLPGHSGRSYEQYF
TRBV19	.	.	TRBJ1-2	TGTGCCAGTAGTCAAATTGTGGACGGCGCCTATGGCTACACCTTC	CASSQIVDGAYGYTF
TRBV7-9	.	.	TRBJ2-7	TGTGCCACACACAGGGTAGCAGACGAGCAGTACTTC	CATHRVADEQYF
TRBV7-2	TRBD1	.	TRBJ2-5	TGTGCCAGCAGCTCAGAACAGGGGAAGGAGACCCAGTACTTC	CASSSEQGKETQYF
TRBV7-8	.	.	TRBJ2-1	TGTGCCAGCAGCTTCACGGCCCATGTGCATGAGCAGTTCTTC	CASSFTAHVHEQFF
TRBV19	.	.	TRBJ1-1	TGTGCCAGTAGTAGGGACGGCCCGAACACTGAAGCTTTCTTT	CASSRDGPNTEAFF
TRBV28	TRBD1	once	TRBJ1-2	TGTGCCAGCATGGCCATCGGGACAGACAGTAATGGCTACACCTTC	CASMAIGTDSNGYTF
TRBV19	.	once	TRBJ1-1	TGTGCCAGTAGTGCCTTGACATCCTGGGGCACTGAAGCTTTCTTT	CASSALTSWGTEAFF
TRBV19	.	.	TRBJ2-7	TGTGCCAGTAGTATAAACAGGGGAGGCCACGAGCAGTACTTC	CASSINRGGHEQYF
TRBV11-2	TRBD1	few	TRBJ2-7	TGTGCCAGCAGCTTGGGACAGTCCTACGAGCAGTACTTC	CASSLGQSYEQYF
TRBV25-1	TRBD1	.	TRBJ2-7	TGTGCCAGCACCCCGGGACAGGGGTCCTACGAGCAGTACTTC	CASTPGQGSYEQYF
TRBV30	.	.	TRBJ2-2	TGTGCCTGGAGTCGGACCGGGGTAACCGGGGAGCTGTTTTTT	CAWSRTGVTGELFF
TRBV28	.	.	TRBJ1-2	TGTGCCAGCAGCTACAGGGCTCGTGGCTACACCTTC	CASSYRARGYTF
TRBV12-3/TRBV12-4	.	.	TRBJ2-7	TGTGCCAGCAGTTTCGGCAACACCTACGAGCAGTACTTC	CASSFGNTYEQYF
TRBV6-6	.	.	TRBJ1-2	TGTGCCAGCAGTCCCGGACAGTATGGCTACACCTTC	CASSPGQYGYTF
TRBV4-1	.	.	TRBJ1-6	TGCGCCAGCAGCCTTGGCGAACTAGGCTCACCCCTCCACTTT	CASSLGELGSPLHF
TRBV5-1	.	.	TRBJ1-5	TGCGCCAGCAGCCCAGGAACCGGGACCGCTAATAGCAATCAGCCCCAGCATTTT	CASSPGTGTANSNQPQHF
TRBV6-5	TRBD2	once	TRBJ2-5	TGTGCCAGCAGTCCAGCCCGGGGGGTAGGGGAGACCCAGTACTTC	CASSPARGVGETQYF
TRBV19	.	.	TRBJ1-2	TGTGCCAGTAGTATGGCCCAAGGACAATCCTATGGCTACACCTTC	CASSMAQGQSYGYTF
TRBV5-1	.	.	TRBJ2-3	TGCGCCCGCGGGGGGGCAGGGGGCAGAGATACGCAGTATTTT	CARGGAGGRDTQYF
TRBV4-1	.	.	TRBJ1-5	TGCGCCAGCAGCCAAGATTTTAGCCAGGGCAATCAGCCCCAGCATTTT	CASSQDFSQGNQPQHF
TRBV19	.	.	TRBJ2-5	TGTGCCAGTACCGTGAGAGGAGGGTACCAAGAGACCCAGTACTTC	CASTVRGGYQETQYF
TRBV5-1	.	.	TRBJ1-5	TGCGCCAGCAGCCCCGCCGGGGAAAGCAATCAGCCCCAGCATTTT	CASSPAGESNQPQHF
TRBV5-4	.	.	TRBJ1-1	TGTGCCAGCAGCTACCGGGGGGCAGGTGAAGCTTTCTTT	CASSYRGAGEAFF
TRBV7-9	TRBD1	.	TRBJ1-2	TGTGCCAGCAGCTTAGGGACAGGGAGAGATGGCTACACCTTC	CASSLGTGRDGYTF